This T cell receptor beta chain stems from a study of cytomegalovirus exposure and HLA in healthy donors. Study-level information: The 120 or so validation repertoires used the same platform as the 550 to 750 first-cohort repertoires, a later analysis reported. Broader study findings: Cytomegalovirus-associated status was assigned to about 170 TCR beta chains. Reported performance of the classifier showed diagnosis of cytomegalovirus status with high specificity and sensitivity.

The validation cohort, a group of 90 to 150 subjects, included the donors and was separate from the roughly 670-subject first cohort. On this clone itself: As yet, its antigen is unknown.

CDR3 length: 14 residues. V was cut by 5 bases and J by 2 bases, with 13 bases left in between. Germline CDR1 reads WSHSY; CDR2 reads SAAADI. Sequenced by immunoSEQ multiplex PCR; TCRdb stores in-frame clones only, minus some. The data contain 150,000 to 200,000 clones, around 81% of them seen just once; the ten biggest clones take up over 2%. The clonotype was recovered from a man aged 25-40 years in good health and CMV-seropositive. The chain couples TRBV10-2 to TRBJ2-7; D perhaps matches TRBD2 (6 bases). The sequenced material came from PBMCs. The CDR3 nucleotides read TGCGCCAGCAGTCCGGCGGGACTCGCCTACGAGCAGTACTTC. It is translated as CASSPAGLAYEQYF.